These 30 T cell receptor beta chains were all obtained from the same sample, sequenced in a study of T cells in Graves' hyperthyroidism and ophthalmopathy (dated by TCRdb to about 2019). To prepare the library, multiplex PCR was applied. Reads for this sample came from an Illumina HiSeq 2000. The TCR beta CDR3 regions were amplified from RNA transcripts. The TCR CDR3 was subjected to a first round of RT-PCR using the HTBI primer set and the Qiagen OneStep RT-PCR kit. The public sequencing data were trimmed at Q25 with fastp and processed into clonotypes with MiXCR by TCRdb, which kept only in-frame beta chains. CDR3 protein duplicates are merged, each entry listing the most common genes and DNA. This sample has 300,000 to 400,000 distinct CDR3 sequences in its table, and approximately 13% of those were observed once. The ten largest clones take up around 9.2% of the sample. Sequenced input: blood. These receptors all come from a woman aged 18-30 years with Graves' hyperthyroidism.

Ten or more counts support this clonotype. The rearrangement links TRBV7-2 to TRBJ2-5; D call uncertain. The CDR3 contains 13 residues. CDR1 is SGHTA and CDR2 is FQGNSA in the germline V gene. V dropped 2 bases and J dropped 4 bases, with 8 bases sitting between them. CDR3 sequence reads: CASSLRRGETQYF. CDR3 coding DNA: TGTGCCAGCAGCTTACGGCGTGGAGAGACCCAGTACTTC.

This chain uses TRBV7-9 with TRBJ2-1, with no clear D. Trimming left V 4 bases short and J 10 bases short, with 11 bases between. This CDR3 has 12 amino acids. The V gene's germline CDR1 is SEHNR and CDR2 FQNEAQ (reference sequence). The CDR3 bases are TGTGCCAGCAGCTCGGCCGTATACGAGCAGTTCTTC. It specifies CASSSAVYEQFF.

This clonotype has more than one count but fewer than ten. A much more abundant neighbour one base away suggests this may be a read error. This chain connects TRBV6-1 to TRBJ2-7, with TRBD1 identical over 11 bases. The CDR3 spans 13 residues. Germline V gene data show CDR1 as MNHNS and CDR2 as SASEGT. V lost 7 bases, J lost 3 bases, and 2 bases stayed unmatched. The DNA of the CDR3 is TGTGCCAGCATTGGGACAGGGGGCTACGAGCAGTACTTC. Translated, it gives CASIGTGGYEQYF.

This clonotype came up many times. CDR3 sequence: CASSQERLQAGGYGYTF. CDR3 bases: TGTGCCAGCAGCCAAGAGAGACTCCAGGCGGGTGGCTATGGCTACACCTTC. The chain employs TRBV3-1 and TRBJ1-2; D uncertain. The length of the CDR3 is 17 residues. Germline CDR1 is LGHDT and CDR2 is YNNKEL (reference sequence). The germline V and J ends were trimmed by 0 bases and 4 bases, with 18 bases remaining between them.

The J gene is TRBJ1-2, the V gene TRBV28, with no clear D. V was pared by 8 bases and J by 1 base, with 11 bases between. CDR1 is MDHEN and CDR2 is SYDVKM in the germline V gene. CDR3 length: 13 amino acids. The CDR3 DNA reads as TGTGCCAGCCGTCTAGGTTTTAACTATGGCTACACCTTC. It yields the protein CASRLGFNYGYTF.

Here the CDR3 DNA reads TGTGCCACCAGCACCGACAGGGGCGCCGTCGCGTCTTTCTTT. This sequence encodes CATSTDRGAVASFF. The chain has TRBV15 and TRBJ1-1; 8 nucleotides match TRBD1. V lost 4 bases, J lost 12 bases, and 13 bases stayed unmatched. The germline gives CDR1 LNHNV, CDR2 YYDKDF (reference sequence). The CDR3 runs 14 residues.

At least ten counts were recorded for this clonotype. This sequence joins TRBV24-1 and TRBJ1-5; TRBD1 agrees at 9 bases. Germline V gives CDR1 KGHDR, CDR2 SFDVKD. V was clipped by 11 bases and J by 1 base; unmatched bases: 2. The length of the CDR3 is 13 residues. Here the CDR3 reads CAIGTGSNQPQHF. DNA of the CDR3: TGTGCCATTGGGACAGGGAGCAATCAGCCCCAGCATTTT.

The chain carries TRBV24-1 and TRBJ2-2, with D unclear. The germline V gene encodes CDR1 KGHDR and CDR2 SFDVKD. V was pared by 7 bases and J by 6 bases, with 5 bases between. This CDR3 spans 11 amino acids. The CDR3 DNA reads TGTGCCACCAGGGGTGCCGGGGAGCTGTTTTTT. It specifies CATRGAGELFF.

There are many counts of this clonotype. V and J are TRBV6-1 and TRBJ2-7, with 11 bases matching TRBD2. The V gene's germline CDR1 is MNHNS and CDR2 SASEGT. The CDR3 loop spans 13 amino acids. Unmatched junction bases numbered 2, after V lost 7 bases and J lost 3 bases. For the CDR3, the DNA is TGTGCCAGCACTGGGACTAGCGGCTACGAGCAGTACTTC. Translation gives CASTGTSGYEQYF.

This clonotype was counted between two and nine times. An end of the junction does not agree with germline; a read error may underlie this. V is TRBV11-2 and J is TRBJ1-4; D gene uncertain. There are 15 residues in the CDR3. From germline, CDR1 is SGHAT and CDR2 FQNNGV. CDR3 in amino acids: CASSLFKADNGKLFF. CDR3 DNA sequence: TGTGCCAGCAGCTTATTTAAGGCGGATAATGGAAAACTGTTTTTT.

J is TRBJ2-1 and V is TRBV9, with D possibly TRBD2 on 5 matching bases. Germline CDR1 is SGDLS and CDR2 is YYNGEE. The CDR3 length is 16 residues. V was clipped by 0 bases and J by 2 bases, with 12 bases between them. The CDR3 here is CASSVATRETYNEQFF. For the CDR3, the DNA is TGTGCCAGCAGCGTAGCTACGAGGGAAACCTACAATGAGCAGTTCTTC.

This clonotype was seen only a few times. The chain joins TRBV10-3 to TRBJ2-3; tentative D call: TRBD2 (6 bases). This CDR3 region has 12 residues. Germline loops: CDR1 ENHRY, CDR2 SYGVKD. Trimming stripped 3 bases from V and 14 bases from J, with 15 bases between. The CDR3 sequence: CAISEYRDLVYF. DNA for the CDR3: TGTGCCATCAGTGAATACCGGGACTTGGTGTATTTT.

This clonotype was counted a few times. This chain connects TRBV9 to TRBJ2-1, with 12 bases aligning to TRBD2. V was pared by 2 bases and J by 2 bases, with 2 bases of the junction left unmatched. The CDR3 spans 16 residues. Germline V CDR1 and CDR2: SGDLS, YYNGEE. The CDR3 sequence is CASSVRLAGAYNEQFF. The CDR3 nucleotides are TGTGCCAGCAGCGTCAGACTAGCGGGGGCCTACAATGAGCAGTTCTTC.

This clonotype was found a few times. The rearrangement joins TRBV27 to TRBJ2-5; D may be TRBD1 or TRBD2 (6 bases each). The V end was cut by 6 bases, the J end by 5 bases, with 13 bases between. The CDR3 is made up of 13 amino acids. Germline V gives CDR1 MNHEY, CDR2 SMNVEV (reference sequence). CDR3: CASRGAGTETQYF. DNA for the CDR3: TGTGCCAGCAGGGGGGCGGGGACGGAGACCCAGTACTTC.

Ten or more counts support this clonotype. This chain joins TRBV2 and TRBJ2-2; D perhaps matches TRBD2 (5 bases). The V gene's germline CDR1 is SNHLY and CDR2 FYNNEI. Trimming stripped 5 bases from V and 0 bases from J, with 10 bases between. There are 15 residues in the CDR3. This CDR3 is CASSRGRSNTGELFF. The DNA of the CDR3 is TGTGCCAGCAGTCGAGGGCGATCGAACACCGGGGAGCTGTTTTTT.

This clonotype came up many times. The genes are TRBV28 and TRBJ2-7; 10 positions match TRBD2. V lost 6 bases to trimming and J lost 2 bases; unmatched junction nucleotides: 7. This CDR3 has 15 amino acids. From germline, CDR1 is MDHEN and CDR2 SYDVKM. This CDR3 is CASRIVLAGTYEQYF. CDR3 DNA sequence: TGTGCCAGCAGGATTGTACTAGCGGGAACCTACGAGCAGTACTTC.

This clonotype was counted many times. J is TRBJ1-1 and V is TRBV18; D perhaps matches TRBD1 (5 bases). CDR3 size: 15 residues. Germline V lookup: CDR1 KGHSH, CDR2 LQKENI. V shed 2 bases and J shed 1 base, with 11 bases lying between them. The CDR3 sequence is CASSPSGRGNTEAFF. The CDR3 DNA sequence: TGTGCCAGCTCACCATCGGGACGGGGGAACACTGAAGCTTTCTTT.

This clonotype has ten or more counts. This CDR3 reads CASSLRRLAGETQYF. CDR3 bases: TGTGCCAGCAGCTTACGGCGGCTAGCGGGGGAGACCCAGTACTTC. V and J are TRBV7-2 and TRBJ2-5; the match to TRBD2 covers 9 bases. Germline lookup yields CDR1 SGHTA and CDR2 FQGNSA. V gave up 2 bases and J gave up 5 bases; unmatched junction bases: 6. This CDR3 comprises 15 residues. Supplemented by reference TRBV7-2 and TRBJ2-5, the full variable domain reads GAGVSQSPSNKVTEKGKDVELRCDPISGHTALYWYRQSLGQGLEFLIYFQGNSAPDKSGLPSDRFSAERTGGSVSTLTIQRTQQEDSAVYLCASSLRRLAGETQYFGPGTRLLVL.

This chain uses TRBV11-3 with TRBJ1-6, with TRBD1 matching 7 bases. This CDR3 has 14 residues. V lost 4 bases and J lost 7; bases outside the gene matches: 4. The germline V gene has CDR1 SGHNT and CDR2 YENEEA. In DNA, the CDR3 is TGTGCCAGCAGCTACAGGGGCCGCAATTCACCCCTCCACTTT. The encoded protein is CASSYRGRNSPLHF.

The chain links TRBV4-2 to TRBJ1-1, with 10 bases lining up with TRBD1. This CDR3 contains 18 residues. V gave up 2 bases and J gave up 1 base; unmatched junction bases: 10. The germline V gene has CDR1 LGHNA and CDR2 YNFKEQ. This chain's CDR3 is CASSQRTDRGSGNTEAFF. DNA for the CDR3: TGTGCCAGCAGCCAACGAACGGACAGGGGGTCGGGGAACACTGAAGCTTTCTTT.

This clonotype was seen a handful of times. The chain combines TRBV7-3 with TRBJ1-4; 7 bases map to TRBD1. J gave up 4 bases and V 5 bases, and 13 bases lay outside the gene matches. CDR1 is SGHTA and CDR2 is FQGTGA in the germline V gene. This CDR3 contains 17 residues. The CDR3 sequence is CASSPHPDRDLNEKLFF. CDR3 nucleotides: TGTGCCAGCAGCCCCCACCCTGACAGGGACCTTAATGAAAAACTGTTTTTT.

This clonotype was seen many times. V gene TRBV20-1 combines with J gene TRBJ1-6; maybe TRBD1 (5 bases). The CDR3 has 14 residues. Trimming took off 5 bases at V and 7 bases at J, with 15 bases between the two ends. Germline CDR1 DFQATT, CDR2 SNEGSKA (reference sequence). The CDR3 DNA reads TGCAGTGCTTGGACCGGGGCCCAAAATTCACCCCTCCACTTT. It codes for CSAWTGAQNSPLHF.

This clonotype was counted many times. The V call is TRBV30, the J call TRBJ2-5, with D possibly being TRBD1 (5 bases). Germline CDR1 and CDR2: GTSNPN and SVGIG (reference sequence). Trimming stripped 6 bases from V and 5 bases from J, with 16 bases between. The CDR3 sequence is 13 residues long. This CDR3 reads CACSSPGRETQYF. The CDR3 coding sequence is TGTGCCTGCTCAAGTCCAGGGCGGGAGACCCAGTACTTC.

This clonotype was seen ten or more times. V gene TRBV6-2 or TRBV6-3 combines with J gene TRBJ2-2, with 7 bases that match TRBD2. CDR1 and CDR2 (germline): MNHEY, SVGEGT. The CDR3 covers 13 residues. V gave up 8 bases and J gave up 3 bases; unmatched junction bases: 3. CDR3 sequence: CASGRADTGELFF. The CDR3 nucleotides read TGTGCCAGCGGGAGGGCCGACACCGGGGAGCTGTTTTTT.

This clonotype was detected ten times or more. The rearrangement links TRBV7-8 to TRBJ2-7; unclear D gene. Germline CDR1 reads SGHVS; CDR2 reads FQNEAQ. The length of the CDR3 is 15 residues. Trimming pared 4 bases from V and 5 bases from J, leaving 18 bases between. CDR3 bases: TGTGCCAGCAGCTCGCCCGCCATAATCAGCGACGAGCAGTACTTC. As protein: CASSSPAIISDEQYF. The full variable domain, with the rest looked up from reference TRBV7-8 and TRBJ2-7, is GAGVSQSPRYKVAKRGQDVALRCDPISGHVSLFWYQQALGQGPEFLTYFQNEAQLDKSGLPSDRFFAERPEGSVSTLKIQRTQQEDSAVYLCASSSPAIISDEQYFGPGTRLTVT.

This clonotype came up many times. V gene TRBV7-3 combines with J gene TRBJ1-2; the D gene is possibly TRBD1 (5 bases). Trimming stripped 2 bases from V and 2 bases from J, with 15 bases between. Germline V gives CDR1 SGHTA, CDR2 FQGTGA. The CDR3 loop spans 16 amino acids. The CDR3: CASSLGGQGGNYGYTF. DNA for the CDR3: TGTGCCAGCAGCTTAGGAGGCCAGGGTGGCAACTATGGCTACACCTTC. The full variable domain, completed using reference TRBV7-3 and TRBJ1-2, is GAGVSQTPSNKVTEKGKYVELRCDPISGHTALYWYRQSLGQGPEFLIYFQGTGAADDSGLPNDRFFAVRPEGSVSTLKIQRTERGDSAVYLCASSLGGQGGNYGYTFGSGTRLTVV.

This chain connects TRBV12-3 or TRBV12-4 to TRBJ2-2; 7 positions match TRBD1. The CDR3 runs 14 residues. The V gene end was trimmed by 5 bases and the J gene end by 7 bases; junction bases not matched to a gene: 7. Here the CDR3 DNA reads TGTGCCAGCAGTACCAACAGGGGTAGCGGGGAGCTGTTTTTT. This encodes CASSTNRGSGELFF.

The chain uses TRBV4-2 and TRBJ2-2; tentatively, D is TRBD1 or TRBD2 (6 bases each). Germline-derived CDR1 and CDR2 are LGHNA and YNFKEQ. V lost 1 base and J lost 6, with 27 bases in between. CDR3 length equals 20 residues. CDR3 sequence reads: CASSQVWISEGAGDSGELFF. The DNA of the CDR3 is TGTGCCAGCAGCCAAGTTTGGATCAGCGAAGGGGCAGGGGACTCCGGGGAGCTGTTTTTT.

Of note for this clonotype: Because it lacks the conserved phenylalanine or tryptophan at the end, this CDR3 is likely a read error. The V call is TRBV9, the J call TRBJ2-2; the D is unclear. Trimming took off 0 bases at V and 5 bases at J, with 14 bases between the two ends. Germline V gene data show CDR1 as SGDLS and CDR2 as YYNGEE. The CDR3 spans 16 residues. The CDR3 DNA sequence: TGTGCCAGCAGCGTAGCGGTTAGGCAACCTACCGGGGAGCTGTTTTCT. Its protein product is CASSVAVRQPTGELFS.

In its sample, this clonotype was seen many times. The genes are TRBV7-9 and TRBJ1-1; D gene unclear. Germline CDR1 and CDR2: SEHNR and FQNEAQ (reference sequence). The CDR3 loop spans 17 amino acids. V dropped 1 base and J dropped 3 bases, with 18 bases sitting between them. The CDR3 is CASSLDTPGGGDTEAFF. The CDR3 region has the DNA TGTGCCAGCAGCTTAGACACGCCGGGAGGTGGGGACACTGAAGCTTTCTTT. The variable domain in full, with the rest retrieved from reference TRBV7-9 and TRBJ1-1, is DTGVSQNPRHKITKRGQNVTFRCDPISEHNRLYWYRQTLGQGPEFLTYFQNEAQLEKSRLLSDRFSAERPKGSFSTLEIQRTEQGDSAMYLCASSLDTPGGGDTEAFFGQGTRLTVV.